A single T cell receptor beta chain is shown here with its context. Antigen specificity is unknown. This specimen belongs to a study of response to subunit inactivated influenza vaccine. TCRdb re-derived calls from the RT-PCR reads in MiXCR, one entry per CDR3 protein. The sample carries 540,000 or so distinct CDR3 sequences, approximately 12% recorded once. Study results and limitations: The authors suggested that every seasonal influenza vaccination recruits few new T cells.

CDR1 is SQVTM, CDR2 ANQGSEA, per germline. The CDR3 has 13 residues. Deletions cut 2 bases from V and 3 bases from J, with 11 bases between. This TCR was sampled from a man aged 45 to 65 who received an inactivated influenza vaccine. The starting material was PBMCs from blood, obtained 35 to 45 days after vaccination. This sequence joins TRBV29-1 and TRBJ2-7; D gene uncertain. The CDR3 protein is CSVESRNSYEQYF. In DNA, the CDR3 is TGCAGCGTTGAATCTCGCAACAGCTACGAGCAGTACTTC.